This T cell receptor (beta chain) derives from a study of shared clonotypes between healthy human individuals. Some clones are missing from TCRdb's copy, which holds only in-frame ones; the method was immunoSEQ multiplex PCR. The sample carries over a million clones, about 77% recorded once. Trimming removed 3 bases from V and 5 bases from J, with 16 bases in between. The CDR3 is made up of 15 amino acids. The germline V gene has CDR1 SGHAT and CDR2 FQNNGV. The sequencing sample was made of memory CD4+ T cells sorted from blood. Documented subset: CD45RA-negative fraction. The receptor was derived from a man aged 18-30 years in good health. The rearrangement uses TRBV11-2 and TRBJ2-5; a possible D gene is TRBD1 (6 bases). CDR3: CASSFGTAGVETQYF. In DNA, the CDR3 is TGTGCCAGCAGCTTCGGCACCGCAGGGGTTGAGACCCAGTACTTC. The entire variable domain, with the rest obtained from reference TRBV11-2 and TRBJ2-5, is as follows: EAGVAQSPRYKIIEKRQSVAFWCNPISGHATLYWYQQILGQGPKLLIQFQNNGVVDDSQLPKDRFSAERLKGVDSTLKIQPAKLEDSAVYLCASSFGTAGVETQYFGPGTRLLVL.